This is a list of T cell receptor beta chains from one sample in a study of blood T cell repertoires in COVID-19. Assay: immunoSEQ multiplex PCR; the TCRdb copy retains only in-frame clones and omits some. The table has about 140,000 clones, about 87% seen once. The specimen sequenced was peripheral blood. The source is a human donor with COVID-19, enrolled during active disease. The donor label of this sample is uncertain. CDR3s include the opening cysteine and the closing phenylalanine or tryptophan. A D gene is named only where the DNA matches it firmly. Size tells how often a clone was seen (once, few, many) or the class of an expanded clone, and some rows leave it out.

cdr3_aa | cdr3_nt | d_call | j_call | clone_size | v_call
CASSRQRTQYF | TGTGCCAGTTCGCGGCAACGTACGCAGTATTTT | NA | TRBJ2-3 | NA | TRBV19
CASSETAAGSRSEQFF | TGTGCCAGCAGCGAAACCGCTGCAGGGTCTCGTAGTGAGCAGTTCTTC | NA | TRBJ2-1 | NA | TRBV28
CASSVPGQGGGGELFF | TGTGCCAGCAGCGTCCCTGGACAGGGAGGGGGCGGGGAGCTGTTTTTT | NA | TRBJ2-2 | NA | TRBV4-2
CASSQEREAAKLFF | TGTGCCAGCAGCCAAGAGAGGGAGGCGGCAAAACTGTTTTTT | NA | TRBJ1-4 | NA | TRBV3-1/TRBV3-2
CASSLARSGGAYNEQFF | TGTGCCAGCAGCTTAGCACGTAGCGGGGGGGCATACAATGAGCAGTTCTTC | TRBD2 | TRBJ2-1 | NA | TRBV7-9
CASSLGGNRIYEQYF | TGTGCCAGCAGTTTGGGAGGGAACAGGATATACGAGCAGTACTTC | TRBD2 | TRBJ2-7 | once | TRBV27
CSVALLGTKRLEQFF | TGCAGCGTAGCCTTACTCGGGACTAAGCGGCTTGAGCAGTTCTTC | TRBD2 | TRBJ2-1 | NA | TRBV29-1
CASSSGWTGQGGTYEQYF | TGTGCCAGCAGCTCGGGATGGACGGGACAGGGGGGTACCTACGAGCAGTACTTC | TRBD1 | TRBJ2-7 | NA | TRBV7-9
CASSSATQGQRGEKLFF | TGCGCCAGCAGCTCCGCTACCCAAGGACAGCGCGGGGAAAAACTGTTTTTT | NA | TRBJ1-4 | NA | TRBV5-1
CASSLGVAGNTGELFF | TGTGCCAGCAGCTTGGGGGTAGCGGGGAACACCGGGGAGCTGTTTTTT | TRBD2 | TRBJ2-2 | NA | TRBV5-6
CASRGTGRYEQYF | TGTGCCAGCAGGGGGACAGGGAGATACGAGCAGTACTTC | TRBD1 | TRBJ2-7 | NA | TRBV6-5
CSVGDGRAGFRTEAFF | TGCAGCGTTGGGGATGGGAGGGCAGGGTTTCGGACTGAAGCTTTCTTT | NA | TRBJ1-1 | NA | TRBV29-1
CAISIGTGNYGYTF | TGTGCCATCAGCATCGGGACAGGGAACTATGGCTACACCTTC | TRBD1 | TRBJ1-2 | NA | TRBV10-3
CASSATGGNEQFF | TGCGCCAGCAGCGCGACAGGGGGCAATGAGCAGTTCTTC | TRBD1 | TRBJ2-1 | NA | TRBV10-1
CASSNLGLAEGYTF | TGTGCCAGTAGTAACCTCGGCCTGGCGGAAGGCTACACCTTC | NA | TRBJ1-2 | once | TRBV19
CALSRGEADTQYF | TGTGCCTTATCTCGAGGGGAGGCAGATACGCAGTATTTT | NA | TRBJ2-3 | NA | TRBV12-3/TRBV12-4
CASSGMGTSGQVTDTQYF | TGTGCCAGCAGTGGTATGGGGACTAGCGGGCAGGTCACAGATACGCAGTATTTT | TRBD2 | TRBJ2-3 | NA | TRBV6-2/TRBV6-3
CASKGGGWTQYF | TGTGCCAGCAAGGGGGGGGGCTGGACGCAGTATTTT | NA | TRBJ2-3 | NA | TRBV28
CASRWGGEGYTF | TGTGCCAGCAGATGGGGAGGGGAGGGCTACACCTTC | NA | TRBJ1-2 | NA | TRBV2
CASQLTSGGTQYF | TGTGCCAGTCAGCTGACTAGCGGGGGTACGCAGTATTTT | TRBD2 | TRBJ2-3 | NA | TRBV19
CASSYSMARLGDGYTF | TGTGCCAGCAGTTACTCCATGGCCCGGTTAGGGGATGGCTACACCTTC | NA | TRBJ1-2 | once | TRBV6-5
CASSLGQGRWNTGELFF | TGTGCCAGCAGCTTGGGACAGGGGCGGTGGAACACCGGGGAGCTGTTTTTT | TRBD1 | TRBJ2-2 | NA | TRBV7-9
CASSLMQFTEAFF | TGTGCCAGCAGCTTAATGCAGTTCACTGAAGCTTTCTTT | NA | TRBJ1-1 | NA | TRBV7-9
CASSDLRGSGNTIYF | TGCGCCAGCAGCGACCTCAGGGGCTCTGGAAACACCATATATTTT | NA | TRBJ1-3 | few | TRBV5-1
CASSLAPSGGVETQYF | TGTGCCAGCAGCTTGGCCCCTAGCGGGGGGGTGGAGACCCAGTACTTC | TRBD2 | TRBJ2-5 | NA | TRBV5-4
CASSFDDRVGGYTF | TGCGCCAGCAGCTTCGATGACAGGGTCGGTGGCTACACCTTC | TRBD1 | TRBJ1-2 | NA | TRBV5-1
CASRHKGGLDTEAFF | TGTGCCAGCAGGCACAAGGGGGGGTTAGACACTGAAGCTTTCTTT | NA | TRBJ1-1 | once | TRBV6-5
CASSGPTGSNQPQHF | TGTGCCAGCAGTGGGCCGACAGGTTCTAATCAGCCCCAGCATTTT | NA | TRBJ1-5 | NA | TRBV2
CASSPGQLLNYGYTF | TGTGCCAGCTCACCTGGACAGCTCCTTAACTATGGCTACACCTTC | NA | TRBJ1-2 | NA | TRBV18
CASIQGAFSNQPQHF | TGTGCCAGTATTCAGGGCGCATTTAGCAATCAGCCCCAGCATTTT | NA | TRBJ1-5 | NA | TRBV19
CASSQTSGGRADTQYF | TGCGCCAGCAGCCAGACTAGCGGGGGGAGGGCAGATACGCAGTATTTT | TRBD2 | TRBJ2-3 | NA | TRBV5-1
CASSDPILESGAAYEQYF | TGTGCCAGCAGTGACCCCATCCTTGAAAGCGGGGCTGCCTACGAGCAGTACTTC | TRBD2 | TRBJ2-7 | NA | TRBV6-4
CASSRTGTALQETQYF | TGTGCCAGCAGCAGGACCGGGACAGCTCTCCAAGAGACCCAGTACTTC | TRBD1 | TRBJ2-5 | NA | TRBV7-2
CASSTQGPYSNQPQHF | TGTGCCAGCTCAACCCAGGGGCCTTATAGCAATCAGCCCCAGCATTTT | NA | TRBJ1-5 | NA | TRBV18
CASSEGQGANSPLHF | TGTGCCAGCAGTGAAGGACAGGGGGCCAATTCACCCCTCCACTTT | TRBD1 | TRBJ1-6 | NA | TRBV25-1
CASSIGHYEQYF | TGTGCCAGTAGTATAGGGCACTACGAGCAGTACTTC | NA | TRBJ2-7 | NA | TRBV19
CASSSDRNFHEQYF | TGTGCCAGCAGCTCGGACAGAAACTTCCACGAGCAGTACTTC | NA | TRBJ2-7 | NA | TRBV13
CASSLSSYNEQFF | TGTGCCAGCAGCCTGAGCTCCTACAATGAGCAGTTCTTC | NA | TRBJ2-1 | NA | TRBV14
CASSYSKGDYGYTF | TGTGCCAGCAGTTACTCGAAGGGAGACTATGGCTACACCTTC | NA | TRBJ1-2 | NA | TRBV6-6
CASSSNPDRERNYNEQFF | TGTGCCAGCAGCTCTAACCCAGACAGGGAGAGAAACTACAATGAGCAGTTCTTC | TRBD1 | TRBJ2-1 | NA | TRBV9
CASTRWSRMNTEAFF | TGCGCCAGCACCCGATGGAGCCGAATGAACACTGAAGCTTTCTTT | NA | TRBJ1-1 | NA | TRBV5-1
CASSLNAGDTQYF | TGTGCCAGCAGCTTAAACGCCGGAGATACGCAGTATTTT | NA | TRBJ2-3 | NA | TRBV7-3
CASRQEVNSPLHF | TGTGCCAGCAGACAGGAAGTTAATTCACCCCTCCACTTT | NA | TRBJ1-6 | NA | TRBV10-3
CASSQDTGEQFF | TGTGCCAGCAGCCAAGATACGGGAGAGCAGTTCTTC | NA | TRBJ2-1 | NA | TRBV3-1/TRBV3-2
CASSIDAGSYEQYF | TGTGCCAGTAGTATAGATGCGGGTTCCTACGAGCAGTACTTC | NA | TRBJ2-7 | few | TRBV19
CASSPRGNQPQHF | TGTGCCAGTAGTCCACGGGGCAATCAGCCCCAGCATTTT | NA | TRBJ1-5 | NA | TRBV19
CASSYSGTSGSHEQYF | TGTGCCAGCAGTTACTCCGGGACTAGCGGGAGCCACGAGCAGTACTTC | TRBD2 | TRBJ2-7 | NA | TRBV6-5
CASSQSQVSNTEAFF | TGTGCCAGCAGCCAATCACAGGTTTCGAACACTGAAGCTTTCTTT | NA | TRBJ1-1 | NA | TRBV3-1/TRBV3-2
CASSYRGGRDYEQYF | TGTGCCAGCAGTTACCGAGGAGGTCGGGACTACGAGCAGTACTTC | NA | TRBJ2-7 | few | TRBV6-5
CASSPEGPSNTGELFF | TGTGCCAGCAGCCCCGAGGGTCCCTCGAACACCGGGGAGCTGTTTTTT | NA | TRBJ2-2 | NA | TRBV11-3
CASSIGGGGEQFF | TGTGCCAGTAGTATAGGCGGGGGCGGCGAGCAGTTCTTC | NA | TRBJ2-1 | NA | TRBV19
CASSFSLGSGRETQYF | TGCGCCAGCAGTTTTTCTTTGGGGAGCGGTCGAGAGACCCAGTACTTC | NA | TRBJ2-5 | NA | TRBV10-1
CAISDRVQLATYEQYF | TGTGCCATCAGTGATCGTGTTCAACTTGCGACCTACGAGCAGTACTTC | NA | TRBJ2-7 | once | TRBV10-3
CASSPVDYGTQYF | TGTGCCAGCAGTCCTGTGGACTACGGGACCCAGTACTTC | NA | TRBJ2-5 | NA | TRBV12-3/TRBV12-4
CSGGKDSGLF | TGCAGCGGAGGAAAGGACAGCGGCCTCTTC | NA | TRBJ1-2 | NA | TRBV29-1
CASSRTGLAPDTQYF | TGCGCCAGCAGCCGGACCGGACTAGCCCCAGATACGCAGTATTTT | TRBD2 | TRBJ2-3 | once | TRBV4-1
CASSQGSTEAFF | TGTGCCAGCAGCCAGGGGAGCACTGAAGCTTTCTTT | NA | TRBJ1-1 | NA | TRBV11-3
CASSEQNTEAFF | TGTGCCAGCTCAGAACAGAACACTGAAGCTTTCTTT | NA | TRBJ1-1 | NA | TRBV18
CATSTPRTALGEKLFF | TGTGCCACCAGCACCCCACGGACAGCCCTCGGGGAAAAACTGTTTTTT | NA | TRBJ1-4 | NA | TRBV15